The TCR beta chain described here comes from a study of CD8 T cells in Susac syndrome. J was trimmed by 0 bases and V by 7 bases; bases with no gene match: 6. This CDR3 has 15 amino acids. Germline V gene sequence: CDR1 MGHRA, CDR2 YSYEKL. This clonotype has a single count. Antigen: not known. RNA, at about 0.45 to 1 ug, was reverse transcribed with random hexamers. Each CDR3 protein is one row after TCRdb ran MiXCR on the immunoSEQ multiplex PCR reads. The table shows 150,000 to 200,000 distinct CDR3 sequences, with roughly 94% occurring only once. Through negative isolation, CD4+ and CD8+ T cells were obtained, while TEMRA cells were enriched using FACS. Study-level points and caveats: Susac syndrome CD8+ repertoires were clonally expanded, most strongly in CD8+ TEMRA cells. The authors found 15 to 20 Susac-specific public clones in total CD8+ repertoires and a few in CD8+ TEMRA repertoires.

Material for sequencing was CD8+ T cells from PBMCs. The receptor was derived from a human donor with Susac syndrome. The chain has TRBV4-1 and TRBJ2-1; 7 positions match TRBD2. The CDR3 DNA is TGCGCCAGCAACCTAGCGGCAAGCTCCTACAATGAGCAGTTCTTC. It yields the protein CASNLAASSYNEQFF.